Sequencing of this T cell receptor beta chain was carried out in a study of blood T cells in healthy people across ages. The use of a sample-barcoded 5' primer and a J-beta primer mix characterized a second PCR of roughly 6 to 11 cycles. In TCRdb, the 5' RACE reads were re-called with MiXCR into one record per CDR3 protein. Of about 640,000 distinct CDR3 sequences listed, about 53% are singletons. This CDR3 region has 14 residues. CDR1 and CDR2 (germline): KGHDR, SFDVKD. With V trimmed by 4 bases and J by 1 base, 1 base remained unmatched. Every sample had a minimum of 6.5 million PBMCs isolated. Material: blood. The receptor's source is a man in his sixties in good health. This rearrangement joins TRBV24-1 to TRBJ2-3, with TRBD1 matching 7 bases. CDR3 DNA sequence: TGTGCCACCAGTGACGGGACAGGCACAGATACGCAGTATTTT. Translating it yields CATSDGTGTDTQYF.